Listed below are T cell receptor beta chains from one sample, sequenced in a study of beta chain features in type 1 diabetes. Profiling relied on immunoSEQ multiplex PCR, and the TCRdb table lists in-frame clones only, not all of them. Of 250,000 to 300,000 clones in the sample, approximately 8% were seen once. The sequenced sample consisted of central memory CD4+ T cells from blood. The receptors here all came from a woman aged 18-29 years in good health. The CDR3 runs from the conserved cysteine through the conserved F or W. A D gene is named only where the DNA matches it firmly. Only part of the rows carry a size: once, few, many, or a class if the clone is expanded.

d_call,j_call,v_call,clone_size,cdr3_aa,cdr3_nt
-,TRBJ2-7,TRBV11-1,many,CASSRRGFRDYRTYEQYF,TGTGCCAGCAGCAGAAGGGGGTTCCGGGACTACCGAACCTACGAGCAGTACTTC
TRBD2,TRBJ2-1,TRBV7-2,-,CASSLGLLDANEQFF,TGTGCCAGCAGCCTGGGACTATTAGACGCCAATGAGCAGTTCTTC
TRBD1,TRBJ2-5,TRBV19,-,CASSLSRTGNVRTQYF,TGTGCCAGTAGTCTTAGCCGGACAGGGAATGTCCGGACCCAGTACTTC
-,TRBJ2-5,TRBV7-8,few,CASRYGTSQETQYF,TGTGCCAGCAGATACGGGACTTCCCAAGAGACCCAGTACTTC
-,TRBJ2-1,TRBV7-3,many,CASSLAGGDNEQFF,TGTGCCAGCAGCTTAGCGGGTGGAGATAATGAGCAGTTCTTC
-,TRBJ2-1,TRBV29-1,few,CSVIQHEQFF,TGCAGCGTAATTCAGCATGAGCAGTTCTTC
-,TRBJ1-2,TRBV7-2,-,CASSQGRGPNYGYAF,TGTGCCAGCAGCCAGGGGAGGGGACCCAACTATGGCTACGCCTTC
TRBD1,TRBJ2-1,TRBV5-1,-,CASSLGRDRRSYNEQFF,TGCGCCAGCAGCTTGGGAAGGGACAGGCGATCCTACAATGAGCAGTTCTTC
-,TRBJ2-1,TRBV15,few,CATSLPDVRQQFF,TGTGCCACCAGCTTACCGGACGTACGACAGCAGTTCTTC
-,TRBJ1-1,TRBV7-9,-,CASSLYQSGEAFF,TGTGCCAGCAGCTTATATCAAAGCGGTGAAGCTTTCTTT
TRBD1,TRBJ2-1,TRBV30,few,CAWTLRGQNYNEQFF,TGTGCCTGGACCTTGAGGGGACAGAACTACAATGAGCAGTTCTTC
-,TRBJ1-5,TRBV6-6,-,CASIGSQSNQPQHF,TGTGCCAGCATAGGGTCTCAAAGCAATCAGCCCCAGCATTTT
-,TRBJ2-3,TRBV11-1,many,CASSYAMTDTQYF,TGTGCCAGCAGCTACGCTATGACAGATACGCAGTATTTT
TRBD1,TRBJ1-6,TRBV15,few,CATSRGQGGGSPLHF,TGTGCCACCAGCAGAGGACAGGGTGGAGGTTCACCCCTCCACTTT
-,TRBJ1-2,TRBV4-3,-,CASSPTHSPASYGYTF,TGCGCCAGCAGCCCTACTCACAGTCCGGCGTCCTATGGCTACACCTTC
TRBD1,TRBJ2-5,TRBV19,-,CASSGQVRETQYF,TGTGCCAGTAGTGGACAGGTCCGGGAGACCCAGTACTTC